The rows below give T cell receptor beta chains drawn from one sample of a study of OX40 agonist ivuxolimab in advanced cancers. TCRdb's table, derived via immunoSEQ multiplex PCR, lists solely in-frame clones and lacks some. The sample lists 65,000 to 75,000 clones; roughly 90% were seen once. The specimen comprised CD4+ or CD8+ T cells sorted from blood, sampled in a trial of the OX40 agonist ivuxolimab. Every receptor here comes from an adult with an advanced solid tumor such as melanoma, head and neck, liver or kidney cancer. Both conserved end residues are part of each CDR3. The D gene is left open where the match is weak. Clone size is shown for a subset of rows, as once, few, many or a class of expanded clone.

TGTGCCAGCAGTGGGGACAGGGAAAGAGAGACCCAGTACTTC,CASSGDRERETQYF,-,TRBV25-1,TRBD1,TRBJ2-5
TGTGCCAGCAGGCGCGGGGCGGGAGGACCCTCTCAAGAGACCCAGTACTTC,CASRRGAGGPSQETQYF,-,TRBV7-2,TRBD2,TRBJ2-5
TGTGCCAGCAGTTTATCACTGGGACTAGCTTATGAGCAGTTCTTC,CASSLSLGLAYEQFF,-,TRBV27,TRBD2,TRBJ2-1
TGTGCCAGCAGTTCGACTGCGAATTCACCCCTCCACTTT,CASSSTANSPLHF,-,TRBV2,-,TRBJ1-6
TGTGCCAGCAGCTCGACAGACAGGAACTATGGCTACACCTTC,CASSSTDRNYGYTF,few,TRBV5-5,-,TRBJ1-2
TGTGCCAGCAGGGCTAGGACGGACACCGGGGAGCTGTTTTTT,CASRARTDTGELFF,-,TRBV2,-,TRBJ2-2
TGTGCCAGCAGCTTAGCGCTTGGGGGCTACGAGCAGTACTTC,CASSLALGGYEQYF,-,TRBV7-3,-,TRBJ2-7
TGTGCCAGCAGTCGACAGGGGGTCTACGAGCAGTACTTC,CASSRQGVYEQYF,-,TRBV5-6,TRBD1,TRBJ2-7
TGCGCCAGCAGCTTGTTTGTGGGAGAGGGATCCTACAATGAGCAGTTCTTC,CASSLFVGEGSYNEQFF,-,TRBV5-1,-,TRBJ2-1
TGCGCCAGCAGCTGGGGACATGGAATGAAAGAGACCCAGTACTTC,CASSWGHGMKETQYF,-,TRBV5-1,-,TRBJ2-5
TGTGCCAGCTCTCTCGCCGGACGCTCTTTTAATCAGCCCCAGCATTTT,CASSLAGRSFNQPQHF,-,TRBV18,-,TRBJ1-5
TGTGCCAGCAGCTTAGCGGGGGAAAGTGGCTACACCTTC,CASSLAGESGYTF,-,TRBV11-2,-,TRBJ1-2
TGTGCCAGCTGGGACAGGTCAAACTATGGCTACACCTTC,CASWDRSNYGYTF,-,TRBV6-5,TRBD1,TRBJ1-2
TGTGCCAGCAGCTTCCTTAGCGGCAAATCCTACAATGAGCAGTTCTTC,CASSFLSGKSYNEQFF,-,TRBV5-4,-,TRBJ2-1
TGTGCCAGCAGCTTAGAGGCTAGCCCAGATACGCAGTATTTT,CASSLEASPDTQYF,-,TRBV7-2,-,TRBJ2-3
TGCAGTGCGGGGACAGGTGGCTACACCTTC,CSAGTGGYTF,-,TRBV20-1,TRBD1,TRBJ1-2
TGTGCCAGCTCACCGACTAGCGGGAGCTCCTACGAGCAGTACTTC,CASSPTSGSSYEQYF,-,TRBV18,TRBD2,TRBJ2-7
TGCGCCAGCAGCCGGAATTCCTACGAGCAGTACTTC,CASSRNSYEQYF,-,TRBV5-1,-,TRBJ2-7
TGTGCCAGCAGCATCGGACAGGGGGCACGGGAAGGCTACACCTTC,CASSIGQGAREGYTF,-,TRBV7-3,TRBD1,TRBJ1-2
TGTGCCAGCAGCTTAGTGGGCAGGAACACTGAAGCTTTCTTT,CASSLVGRNTEAFF,-,TRBV7-8,-,TRBJ1-1
TGTGCCACCAGCAGAGAGCGGACAGGTTCCACAGATACGCAGTATTTT,CATSRERTGSTDTQYF,-,TRBV15,TRBD1,TRBJ2-3
TGTGCCAGCAGCAGAGACAGGGGGAACTATGGCTACACCTTC,CASSRDRGNYGYTF,-,TRBV27,TRBD1,TRBJ1-2
TGTGCCAGTAGTATGTTACTTGCCTTCCGAGTCTATTCCTACAATGAGCAGTTCTTC,CASSMLLAFRVYSYNEQFF,-,TRBV19,-,TRBJ2-1
TGTGCCAGCAGCGCATTCGGGGCGGAGGCTTTCTTT,CASSAFGAEAFF,-,TRBV7-6,-,TRBJ1-1
TGTGCCAGCAGCGTAGGGACAGGTATCTCTGGAAACACCATATATTTT,CASSVGTGISGNTIYF,-,TRBV9,TRBD1,TRBJ1-3
TGTGCCAGCAAACGAACGGGTGATCAGCCCCAGCATTTT,CASKRTGDQPQHF,-,TRBV6-6,-,TRBJ1-5